This TCR beta chain was sequenced during a study of radiotherapy plus CTLA-4 blockade in lung cancer. To note about this clone: What it binds is not known.

V shed 3 bases and J 12 bases; nucleotides not matched to a gene: 6. The CDR3 runs 12 residues. In germline, CDR1 is SGHDT, CDR2 YYEEEE. Notes on the study in general: Radiotherapy with ipilimumab was followed by blood expansion of tumor-derived clones.

Clones were sequenced by immunoSEQ multiplex PCR, and TCRdb holds only the in-frame ones, with some missing. The repertoire holds some 64,000 clones, with roughly 80% as singletons. The rearrangement links TRBV5-6 to TRBJ2-1; TRBD2 agrees at 7 bases. The receptor was isolated from a human donor with non-small cell lung cancer who had a complete response to radiotherapy plus ipilimumab. The sample consisted of peripheral blood, taken from a patient treated with radiotherapy plus ipilimumab. DNA of the CDR3: TGTGCCAGCAGCTCAGGACTAGTACGGCAGTTCTTC. It is translated as CASSSGLVRQFF.